What follows describes a single T cell receptor (beta chain). The antigen it recognizes is unknown. Mismatch with germline at one junction end may stem from a read error. The identical CDR3 is also encoded by other nucleotide sequences in the sample. The library was prepared using the immunoSEQ multiplex PCR assay. Adaptive Biotechnologies carried out high-throughput TCR-beta CDR3 sequencing of genomic DNA for most patients. Processing in the source paper ran as follows. Adaptive's ImmunoSEQ software supplied the TCR sequencing data for 15 to 20 patients, while MiXCR and VDJtools were used to process a few other patients. Because the origin of CDR3 nucleotide sequences shared between donor and recipient could not be assigned, those sequences were removed. To count as alloreactive, a clone needed at least 2-fold expansion over unstimulated cells and a minimum CFSE-low frequency of 0.002% (template counts) or 0.001% (read counts). Clones were considered mappable if detected in sequenced pre-transplant spleen, lymph node, or MLR CFSE-low populations of the donor or recipient. The cumulative frequency of alloreactive clones was calculated as a percentage of all sequences, weighted by copy number. TCRdb's version of the immuneACCESS table is confined to in-frame rearrangements and falls short of the full clone set. An unresolved V gene accounts for under half of the shortfall where checked; the remainder is of unknown origin. D and trimming were read from the DNA, whereas the V and J calls and clone size are those reported in that table. This sample comprises about 15,000 clones, roughly three quarters of them detected only once. 7.8% of the sample lies in the top ten.

The data belong to a study of graft-versus-host responses after intestinal transplantation (dated by TCRdb to the early 2020s). Turning to the overall study: The transplants that recipients received were multivisceral, liver-intestinal, or isolated intestinal. Every recipient was given anti-thymocyte globulin induction, then maintenance tacrolimus and steroids for around three years. Bulk TCR-beta CDR3 sequencing was used to track graft-versus-host and host-versus-graft alloreactive T cell clones in the graft, circulation and bone marrow after intestinal transplantation. Donor T cell macrochimerism was defined as a peak of at least 4% donor T cells among recipient peripheral blood mononuclear cells. Alloreactive clones were identified by sequencing pre-transplant mixed lymphocyte reaction products and comparing these products with unstimulated pre-transplant donor and recipient T cells. A cohort of around 25 intestinal transplant recipients, including one retransplant, was enrolled, and a few patients lacking pretransplant specimens were excluded. Rather than going through the commercial service, samples from a few later patients were sequenced in-house on an Illumina MiSeq and processed with MiXCR. Points the paper makes about the study in general: GvH clones were detected in recipient bone marrow, and some of these GvH clones were observed earlier in ileal mucosa or blood, consistent with an intestinal mucosal origin. Early after transplant, peak levels of circulating GvH clones were found to be associated with declines in HvG clones. Patients with donor T cell macrochimerism had high GvH to HvG T cell clonal ratios in their allografts. The conclusions were limited by the relatively low number and heterogeneity of the intestinal transplant patients.

The CDR3 spans 13 residues, from the cysteine through the phenylalanine. Only the CDR3 part of the read is kept: 39 bases, read in frame from the first base. CDR1 and CDR2 were assigned from the germline V gene as SGHAT and FQNNGV. Dithiothreitol, EDTA incubations and collagenase D digestion were used to isolate intraepithelial and lamina propria lymphocytes from graft specimens. Bulk TCR-beta sequencing was performed on serial intestinal graft biopsy specimens collected as late as 600 days after transplant. The input for sequencing was ileum tissue, taken roughly 450 days after intestinal transplant. This TCR was sampled from a human patient who received an intestinal transplant, so some T cells may come from the graft donor. The chain is made from TRBV11-2 and TRBJ1-4, with no confidently assigned D gene. The DNA is TGCGCCAGCAGCCCGACCACAATTGAAAAACTGTTTTTT. This is translated as CASSPTTIEKLFF.